Presented here are 22 T cell receptor beta chains from one specimen sequenced in a study of cytomegalovirus exposure and HLA in healthy donors. The PCR had 60 Vbeta and 13 Jbeta primers. TCRdb's copy holds only in-frame clones and misses some; the assay was immunoSEQ multiplex PCR. The sample consists of 110,000 to 150,000 clones, roughly 80% of them appearing once. The material sequenced was PBMCs. These receptors originate from a woman aged 45-60 years in good health and CMV-seropositive.

The J gene is TRBJ2-2, the V gene TRBV25-1; D remains unclear. The V and J ends lost 1 base and 8 bases respectively, with 5 bases between them. The germline V gene encodes CDR1 MGHDK and CDR2 SYGVNS. There are 12 residues in the CDR3. The CDR3 DNA is TGTGCCAGCAGTGAATGGCCTGGGGAGCTGTTTTTT. Amino acids: CASSEWPGELFF.

V usage is TRBV19 and J usage is TRBJ2-1; 8 nucleotides agree with TRBD1. Germline V gene lookup returns CDR1 LNHDA and CDR2 SQIVND (reference sequence). V trimming: 6 bases; J trimming: 4 bases; junction bases outside the gene matches: 5. The CDR3 is 14 residues long. This CDR3 is CASRDRGTYNEQFF. The CDR3 region has the DNA TGTGCCAGTAGAGACAGGGGAACATACAATGAGCAGTTCTTC.

A few counts support this clone. The V call is TRBV27, the J call TRBJ2-3, with a possible D match to TRBD2 (5 bases). The CDR3 has 15 residues. Germline V gene lookup returns CDR1 MNHEY and CDR2 SMNVEV (reference sequence). The V and J ends lost 7 bases and 2 bases respectively, with 16 bases between them. CDR3 protein: CASTTRADYTDTQYF. The CDR3 nucleotides read TGTGCCAGCACCACTAGGGCAGACTACACAGATACGCAGTATTTT.

This rearrangement joins TRBV30 to TRBJ1-2; D might be TRBD1 (6 bases). The length of the CDR3 is 12 residues. Germline CDR1 reads GTSNPN; CDR2 reads SVGIG (reference sequence). Trimming cost V 7 bases and J 3 bases, with 12 bases left between them. The CDR3 protein is CALEGGDYGYTF. In DNA form, the CDR3 reads TGTGCCTTGGAGGGGGGGGACTATGGCTACACCTTC.

This rearrangement joins TRBV7-9 to TRBJ2-7; weak D call: TRBD1 (6 bases). V lost 4 bases to trimming and J lost 5 bases, with 15 bases between them. CDR3 size: 14 residues. CDR1 and CDR2 (germline): SEHNR, FQNEAQ (reference sequence). CDR3 nucleotides: TGTGCCAGCAGCTCCCGGGACACAAAGGACGAGCAGTACTTC. Encoded protein: CASSSRDTKDEQYF.

The rearrangement joins TRBV7-2 to TRBJ2-7, with 8 bases identical to TRBD2. The CDR3 extends over 15 amino acids. Germline V gene sequence: CDR1 SGHTA, CDR2 FQGNSA. V shed 1 base, J shed 2 bases, and the junction held 4 bases outside the gene matches. The CDR3 coding sequence is TGTGCCAGCAGCTTAGAAATAGCGGGGACCTACGAGCAGTACTTC. Translated, it gives CASSLEIAGTYEQYF.

This chain links TRBV4-1 with TRBJ1-1, with D unresolved. CDR3 size: 14 residues. CDR1 MGHRA and CDR2 YSYEKL come from the germline V gene. Trimming took 0 bases from V and 2 from J, leaving 7 bases between them. CDR3 bases: TGCGCCAGCAGCCAAGATGGCAGAAACACTGAAGCTTTCTTT. Residues: CASSQDGRNTEAFF.

This clone was seen just once. The chain carries TRBV5-6 and TRBJ2-1; D might be TRBD2 (6 bases). This CDR3 has 14 residues. Deletions cut 3 bases from V and 7 bases from J, with 14 bases between. The germline gives CDR1 SGHDT, CDR2 YYEEEE. The chain's CDR3 is CASSWGSGRNEQFF. DNA of the CDR3: TGTGCCAGCAGCTGGGGGTCAGGGAGGAATGAGCAGTTCTTC.

DNA for the CDR3: TGTGCCAGCAGTGACTACGGGGTCGAGGAGCAGTATTTT. Amino acid sequence: CASSDYGVEEQYF. The gene calls are TRBV6-1 and TRBJ2-3; possibly TRBD2 for D (5 bases). The V end was cut by 3 bases, the J end by 11 bases, with 15 bases between. Germline V gene lookup returns CDR1 MNHNS and CDR2 SASEGT. This CDR3 spans 13 amino acids.

The rearrangement links TRBV9 to TRBJ2-1; the match to TRBD2 covers 7 bases. The CDR3 is made up of 14 amino acids. After removal of 1 base from V and 10 bases from J, the junction contained 8 bases not matched to a gene. The germline V gene has CDR1 SGDLS and CDR2 YYNGEE. CDR3 sequence (DNA): TGTGCCAGCAGCGTAACGACTAGCTGGGAAGAGCAGTTCTTC. Translating it yields CASSVTTSWEEQFF.

The chain links TRBV19 to TRBJ1-1; TRBD1 aligns across 8 bases. The CDR3 totals 14 residues. Germline-derived CDR1 and CDR2 are LNHDA and SQIVND (reference sequence). Unmatched junction bases numbered 3, after V lost 5 bases and J lost 1 base. This CDR3 is CASSVGQGNTEAFF. In DNA, the CDR3 is TGTGCCAGTAGTGTTGGACAGGGGAACACTGAAGCTTTCTTT.

The chain has TRBV6-1 and TRBJ2-5, with D possibly TRBD2 on 6 matching bases. This CDR3 region has 16 residues. Germline lookup yields CDR1 MNHNS and CDR2 SASEGT. Trimming took off 1 base at V and 5 bases at J, with 17 bases between the two ends. The CDR3: CASSEEFIGGTETQYF. In DNA, the CDR3 is TGTGCCAGCAGTGAAGAATTTATCGGGGGAACGGAGACCCAGTACTTC.

CDR3 nucleotide sequence: TGTGCCAGTAGTAGCCCGAGCGGACCTAGCACAGATACGCAGTATTTT. As protein: CASSSPSGPSTDTQYF. V gene TRBV19 combines with J gene TRBJ2-3, with D possibly TRBD2 on 5 matching bases. Per germline, CDR1 LNHDA and CDR2 SQIVND (reference sequence). The CDR3 contains 16 residues. Trimming took 4 bases from V and 0 from J, leaving 14 bases between them.

This clone was observed a handful of times. CDR3 residues: CASSKGTGATEAFF. As DNA, the CDR3 is TGTGCCAGCAGCAAGGGGACAGGGGCAACTGAAGCTTTCTTT. V gene TRBV7-6 combines with J gene TRBJ1-1, with TRBD1 identical over 10 bases. Per germline, CDR1 SGHVS and CDR2 FNYEAQ. The CDR3 is 14 amino acids. J lost 5 bases, V lost 5 bases, and 5 bases had no gene match.

This chain connects TRBV2 to TRBJ1-2; 7 positions match TRBD1. The CDR3 sequence is 14 residues long. With 2 bases clipped from V and 8 bases from J, the junction kept 8 bases outside the gene matches. The germline V gene encodes CDR1 SNHLY and CDR2 FYNNEI. The CDR3 bases are TGTGCCAGCAGTGAAATCAAGGGGGCGCAGGGCTACACCTTC. This codes for CASSEIKGAQGYTF.

Only a few counts were recorded for this clone. V usage is TRBV18 and J usage is TRBJ2-6; possibly TRBD1 for D (6 bases). The V end lost 1 base, the J end lost 0 bases, and 7 bases lay between the germline ends. CDR3 size: 16 residues. Germline V CDR1 and CDR2: KGHSH, LQKENI. The DNA of the CDR3 is TGTGCCAGCTCACCACTACAGGGCTCTGGGGCCAACGTCCTGACTTTC. Protein sequence: CASSPLQGSGANVLTF.

The CDR3 DNA follows: TGCAGCGTTGAAACATCAGGCGACCCGGATACGCAGTATTTT. This encodes CSVETSGDPDTQYF. V gene TRBV29-1 combines with J gene TRBJ2-3; D remains unclear. CDR3 length equals 14 residues. CDR1 and CDR2 from the germline V gene are SQVTM and ANQGSEA. V was clipped by 2 bases and J by 6 bases, with 15 bases between them.

The chain has TRBV2 and TRBJ2-2; TRBD2 aligns across 7 bases. J lost 0 bases, V lost 6 bases, and 7 bases had no gene match. Germline CDR1 SNHLY, CDR2 FYNNEI. This CDR3 comprises 16 residues. The CDR3 spells CASSIWGGTNTGELFF. CDR3 DNA: TGTGCCAGCAGCATCTGGGGGGGGACGAACACCGGGGAGCTGTTTTTT.

J is TRBJ2-2 and V is TRBV7-3; 11 bases fit TRBD2. CDR3 length: 16 amino acids. The junction had 8 bases not matched to a gene; V was cut back by 5 bases and J by 6 bases. Germline CDR1 reads SGHTA; CDR2 reads FQGTGA. CDR3 in amino acids: CASSPRGTSGPGELFF. The DNA for the CDR3 is TGTGCCAGCAGCCCCAGGGGGACTAGCGGCCCCGGGGAGCTGTTTTTT.

The chain recombines TRBV15 with TRBJ2-3, with TRBD1 identical over 11 bases. The germline gives CDR1 LNHNV, CDR2 YYDKDF (reference sequence). This CDR3 has 16 amino acids. With 1 base clipped from V and 3 bases from J, the junction kept 3 bases outside the gene matches. The CDR3 reads CATSRGGQGATDTQYF. The CDR3 DNA is TGTGCCACCAGCAGAGGAGGACAGGGGGCAACAGATACGCAGTATTTT.

The rearrangement joins TRBV11-2 to TRBJ2-7, with 12 nucleotides matching TRBD2. V was pared by 6 bases and J by 4 bases, with 7 bases of the junction left unmatched. Germline V gives CDR1 SGHAT, CDR2 FQNNGV. This CDR3 has 15 residues. CDR3 protein: CASRPLAGGAYEQYF. CDR3 nucleotide sequence: TGTGCCAGCAGGCCACTAGCGGGGGGAGCGTACGAGCAGTACTTC.

The rearrangement joins TRBV28 to TRBJ1-3; D uncertain. Germline V gene sequence: CDR1 MDHEN, CDR2 SYDVKM. V was cut by 3 bases and J by 0 bases, with 9 bases left in between. The CDR3 covers 15 residues. CDR3 sequence (DNA): TGTGCCAGCAGTTTTCACAGTAGCTCTGGAAACACCATATATTTT. It specifies CASSFHSSSGNTIYF.